Presented here are 18 T cell receptor beta chains from one specimen sequenced in a study of blood T cell repertoires in COVID-19. Clones were sequenced by immunoSEQ multiplex PCR, and TCRdb holds only the in-frame ones, with some missing. The sample records 120,000 or so clones, about 70% being singletons. The sample comprised peripheral blood. The receptor set was obtained from an older woman with acute or convalescent COVID-19.

The table lists this clone with a few counts. This rearrangement joins TRBV6-5 to TRBJ1-1; D possibly corresponds to TRBD1 (5 bases). CDR1 and CDR2 (germline): MNHEY, SVGAGI. The CDR3 is 14 amino acids. With 7 bases removed from V and 7 bases from J, the gap between germline ends came to 19 bases. The CDR3 coding sequence is TGTGCCAGCACCAAAGGGCGGGACGGGATTGAAGCTTTCTTT. This codes for CASTKGRDGIEAFF.

This rearrangement joins TRBV6-1 to TRBJ1-1; D is possibly TRBD1 (6 bases). Trimming cost V 2 bases and J 2 bases, with 15 bases left between them. The CDR3 loop spans 16 amino acids. Germline CDR1 is MNHNS and CDR2 is SASEGT. The chain's CDR3 is CASSERPGAGNTEAFF. In nucleotides, the CDR3 is TGTGCCAGCAGTGAAAGGCCAGGGGCCGGAAACACTGAAGCTTTCTTT.

The sample holds a few counts of this clone. The genes are TRBV27 and TRBJ1-5, with 8 bases that match TRBD1. Germline CDR1 is MNHEY and CDR2 is SMNVEV (reference sequence). V was clipped by 4 bases and J by 1 base; unmatched bases: 0. The CDR3 contains 14 residues. The CDR3: CASSYRGSNQPQHF. In DNA form, the CDR3 reads TGTGCCAGCAGTTACAGGGGGAGCAATCAGCCCCAGCATTTT.

This clone was seen ten or more times. The chain uses TRBV18 and TRBJ1-1; D possibly corresponds to TRBD1 (6 bases). Between the trimmed V and J ends, which lost 2 bases and 2 bases, there was a span of 12 bases. The CDR3 consists of 15 residues. Germline V gene data show CDR1 as KGHSH and CDR2 as LQKENI. The CDR3 region is CASSPFGGSNTEAFF. CDR3 coding DNA: TGTGCCAGCTCACCATTTGGGGGCTCTAACACTGAAGCTTTCTTT.

This clone was observed a handful of times. The CDR3 here is CASSPEDIEQYF. The CDR3 DNA follows: TGTGCCAGCAGCCCCGAAGACATCGAGCAGTACTTC. The chain employs TRBV5-5 and TRBJ2-7; D is ambiguous. Trimming stripped 4 bases from V and 6 bases from J, with 11 bases between. This CDR3 spans 12 amino acids. Germline CDR1 and CDR2: SGHKS and YYEKEE (reference sequence). Full variable domain (remainder filled in from reference TRBV5-5 and TRBJ2-7): DAGVTQSPTHLIKTRGQQVTLRCSPISGHKSVSWYQQVLGQGPQFIFQYYEKEERGRGNFPDRFSARQFPNYSSELNVNALLLGDSALYLCASSPEDIEQYFGPGTRLTVT.

J is TRBJ1-6 and V is TRBV13, with a weak D call TRBD1 (6 bases). Trimming left V 1 base short and J 7 bases short, with 8 bases between. CDR3 length equals 14 residues. Looked up from germline, CDR1 is PRHDT and CDR2 is FYEKMQ (reference sequence). The CDR3 DNA sequence: TGTGCCAGCAGCTTAGACAGGGCCAATTCACCCCTCCACTTT. Translation: CASSLDRANSPLHF. The full variable domain, completed using reference TRBV13 and TRBJ1-6, is AAGVIQSPRHLIKEKRETATLKCYPIPRHDTVYWYQQGPGQDPQFLISFYEKMQSDKGSIPDRFSAQQFSDYHSELNMSSLELGDSALYFCASSLDRANSPLHFGNGTRLTVT.

The gene calls are TRBV4-1 and TRBJ1-2; D gene unclear. Looked up from germline, CDR1 is MGHRA and CDR2 is YSYEKL. The CDR3 runs to 15 residues. V lost 0 bases and J lost 0, with 8 bases in between. The CDR3 here is CASSQDWASNYGYTF. The CDR3 nucleotides are TGCGCCAGCAGCCAAGACTGGGCTTCTAACTATGGCTACACCTTC.

The V and J genes are TRBV6-1 and TRBJ1-2; D is unclear. CDR3 length: 15 residues. Germline assignment: CDR1 MNHNS and CDR2 SASEGT. The V and J ends lost 0 bases and 7 bases respectively, with 15 bases between them. CDR3 amino acids: CASSEAMRINVGYTF. DNA of the CDR3: TGTGCCAGCAGTGAAGCAATGAGAATAAACGTTGGCTACACCTTC.

The CDR3 reads CASSSSSRDFFGGELFF. CDR3 in DNA: TGTGCCAGCAGCTCCTCCTCCCGGGATTTTTTCGGCGGGGAGCTGTTTTTT. The gene calls are TRBV6-2 or TRBV6-3 and TRBJ2-2, with D tentatively TRBD2 (5 bases). Per the germline V gene, CDR1 is MNHEY and CDR2 is SVGEGT. The CDR3 extends over 17 amino acids. The V and J ends lost 6 bases and 7 bases respectively, with 24 bases between them.

V gene TRBV4-1 combines with J gene TRBJ1-3; possibly TRBD1 for D (5 bases). Germline assignment: CDR1 MGHRA and CDR2 YSYEKL. The CDR3 loop spans 15 amino acids. Trimming removed 0 bases at V and 3 bases at J, with 9 bases between. The DNA of the CDR3 is TGCGCCAGCAGCCAAGAATGGCAGGGTGGAAACACCATATATTTT. This translates into CASSQEWQGGNTIYF.

The chain joins TRBV5-5 to TRBJ2-6, with 8 bases fitting TRBD2. V gave up 4 bases and J gave up 4 bases; unmatched junction bases: 7. This CDR3 region has 16 residues. In germline, CDR1 is SGHKS, CDR2 YYEKEE (reference sequence). This CDR3 reads CASSPAGGAGANVLTF. CDR3 bases: TGTGCCAGCAGCCCGGCGGGGGGCGCCGGGGCCAACGTCCTGACTTTC.

V and J are TRBV12-5 and TRBJ2-7; 11 bases line up with TRBD1. CDR1 is LGHNT, CDR2 FRNRAP, per germline. The ends lost 3 bases at V and 5 bases at J; junction bases unmatched: 3. The CDR3 sequence is 14 residues long. CDR3 residues: CASGFPGQGDEQYF. CDR3 coding DNA: TGTGCTAGTGGTTTCCCGGGACAGGGGGACGAGCAGTACTTC.

This clone was detected once. The chain employs TRBV9 and TRBJ1-1; weak D call: TRBD1 (5 bases). V was pared by 0 bases and J by 4 bases, with 22 bases between. Germline V lookup: CDR1 SGDLS, CDR2 YYNGEE. The CDR3 is 18 amino acids. Here the CDR3 reads CASSVVVGPTGGRTEAFF. The CDR3 DNA follows: TGTGCCAGCAGCGTAGTAGTGGGACCTACGGGAGGACGCACTGAAGCTTTCTTT.

V gene TRBV5-5 combines with J gene TRBJ2-5; D remains unclear. The CDR3 loop spans 15 amino acids. Trimming removed 1 base from V and 4 bases from J, with 14 bases in between. The germline V gene has CDR1 SGHKS and CDR2 YYEKEE (reference sequence). The CDR3 here is CASSLPVIARETQYF. The CDR3 DNA sequence: TGTGCCAGCAGCTTGCCGGTGATTGCGCGAGAGACCCAGTACTTC.

A note on this clone: One end of the junction is discordant with germline, which a read error may explain. The chain is built from TRBV7-7 and TRBJ2-2; TRBD2 matches 9 bases. Germline V lookup: CDR1 SSHAT, CDR2 FNYEAQ (reference sequence). The CDR3 is 17 residues long. Here the CDR3 reads CASSLHSSGTNTGELFF. CDR3 bases: TGTGCTAGCAGCTTACATTCTAGCGGGACGAACACCGGGGAGCTGTTTTTT.

This clone was counted between two and nine times. The V call is TRBV21-1, the J call TRBJ1-3; TRBD1 was called by the table and not checked on the DNA. TRBV21-1 counts as a pseudogene. This CDR3 region has 17 residues. CDR3 residues: CASNPKLQTGDRNTIYF. In DNA form, the CDR3 reads TGTGCCAGCAATCCTAAACTTCAGACAGGGGACCGAAACACCATATATTTT.

The chain uses TRBV28 and TRBJ2-1; TRBD2 agrees at 10 bases. In germline, CDR1 is MDHEN, CDR2 SYDVKM. The V and J ends lost 6 bases and 5 bases, in that order; junction bases with no gene match: 4. This CDR3 comprises 14 residues. CDR3 bases: TGTGCCAGCAGGACTAGCGGGCTTAACAATGAGCAGTTCTTC. Residues: CASRTSGLNNEQFF.

The genes are TRBV7-6 and TRBJ2-3; maybe TRBD2 (5 bases). Trimming cost V 5 bases and J 3 bases, with 15 bases left between them. The CDR3 is 15 amino acids. CDR1 and CDR2 from the germline V gene are SGHVS and FNYEAQ. CDR3 region: CASSRLAGTTDTQYF. The CDR3 coding sequence is TGTGCCAGCAGCCGCTTGGCGGGTACTACAGATACGCAGTATTTT.